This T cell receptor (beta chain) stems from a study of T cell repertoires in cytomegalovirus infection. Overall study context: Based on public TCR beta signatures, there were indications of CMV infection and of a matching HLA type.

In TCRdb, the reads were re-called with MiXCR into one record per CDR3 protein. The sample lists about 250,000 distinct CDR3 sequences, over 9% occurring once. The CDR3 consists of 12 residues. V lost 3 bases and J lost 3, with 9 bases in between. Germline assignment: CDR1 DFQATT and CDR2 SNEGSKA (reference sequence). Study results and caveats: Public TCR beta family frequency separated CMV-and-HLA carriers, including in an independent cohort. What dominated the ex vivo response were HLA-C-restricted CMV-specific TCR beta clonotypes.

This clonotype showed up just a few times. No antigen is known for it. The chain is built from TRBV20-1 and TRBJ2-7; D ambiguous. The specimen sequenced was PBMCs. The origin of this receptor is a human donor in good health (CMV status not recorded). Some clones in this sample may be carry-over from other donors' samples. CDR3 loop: CSASHRNYEQYF. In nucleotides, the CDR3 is TGCAGTGCTAGCCACCGTAACTACGAGCAGTACTTC.